The subject of this entry is one TCR beta chain. CDR1 is LNHDA and CDR2 is SQIVND in the germline V gene (reference sequence). This CDR3 region has 17 residues. Trimming removed 4 bases from V and 2 bases from J; junction bases left unmatched: 10. Authors' processing steps: Nucleated cell counts were estimated from reference gene primer amplification. Some clones are missing from TCRdb's copy, which holds only in-frame ones; the method was immunoSEQ multiplex PCR. V, J and clone size reflect that table, while D and trimming were determined from the DNA. The sample comprises 250,000 to 300,000 clones, 86% of which are singletons, and less than 15% rests with the top ten. Recruited during active infection, patients (from Seattle) were subsequently followed longitudinally. The record originates from a study of blood T cell repertoires in COVID-19. The wider study: Researchers got acute and convalescent COVID-19 samples from the United States, Italy and Spain. Sample material is recorded as cDNA or gDNA derived from T cells, B-cell-depleted T cells, or PBMCs.

The V and J genes are TRBV19 and TRBJ1-4; 7 nucleotides line up with TRBD1. Sequenced input: peripheral blood. The TCR comes from a woman aged 65 to 85 with COVID-19, enrolled during active disease. The CDR3 sequence is CASSTQPTGMTNEKLFF. The CDR3 coding sequence is TGTGCCAGTAGTACCCAGCCGACAGGGATGACTAATGAAAAACTGTTTTTT.